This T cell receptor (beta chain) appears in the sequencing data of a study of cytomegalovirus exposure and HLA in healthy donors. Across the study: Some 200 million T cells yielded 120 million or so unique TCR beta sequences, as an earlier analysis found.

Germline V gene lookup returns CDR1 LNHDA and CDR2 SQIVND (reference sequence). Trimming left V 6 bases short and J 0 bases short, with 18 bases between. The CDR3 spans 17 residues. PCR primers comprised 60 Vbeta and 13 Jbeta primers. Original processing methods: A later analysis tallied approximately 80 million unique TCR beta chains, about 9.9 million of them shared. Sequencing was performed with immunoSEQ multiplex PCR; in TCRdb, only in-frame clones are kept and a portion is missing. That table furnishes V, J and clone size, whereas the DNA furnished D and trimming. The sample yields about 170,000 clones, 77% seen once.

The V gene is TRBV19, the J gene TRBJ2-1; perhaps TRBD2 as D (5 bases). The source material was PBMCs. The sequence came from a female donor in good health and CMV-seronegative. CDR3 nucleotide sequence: TGTGCCAGTAGCTCGTATCAGCGGCTAAGCTCCTACAATGAGCAGTTCTTC. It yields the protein CASSSYQRLSSYNEQFF.